This T cell receptor beta chain was recovered during a study of blood T cell repertoires in COVID-19. The overall study: Some COVID-19 samples were acute and others convalescent; all came from the United States, Italy and Spain. From T cells, B-cell-depleted T cells, or PBMCs came the material, which was cDNA or gDNA.

The CDR3 contains 19 residues. Between the trimmed V and J ends, which lost 2 bases and 2 bases, there was a span of 21 bases. Germline values: CDR1 LNHDA, CDR2 SQIVND (reference sequence). As processed by the authors: Reference gene primer amplification in the assay estimated nucleated cell counts. Some clones are missing from TCRdb's copy, which holds only in-frame ones; the method was immunoSEQ multiplex PCR. The DNA gave D and trimming, while V, J and clone size come from that table. Of about 200,000 clones listed, about 84% were seen once; the top ten hold roughly 7.9%. The material sequenced was peripheral blood. J is TRBJ1-4 and V is TRBV19, with D perhaps matching TRBD1 (6 bases). This TCR was recovered from an elderly woman with acute or convalescent COVID-19. The DNA of the CDR3 is TGTGCCAGTAGTATAAGAGGGGGAGTTAGGGCGCCGACTAATGAAAAACTGTTTTTT. Translating it yields CASSIRGGVRAPTNEKLFF.